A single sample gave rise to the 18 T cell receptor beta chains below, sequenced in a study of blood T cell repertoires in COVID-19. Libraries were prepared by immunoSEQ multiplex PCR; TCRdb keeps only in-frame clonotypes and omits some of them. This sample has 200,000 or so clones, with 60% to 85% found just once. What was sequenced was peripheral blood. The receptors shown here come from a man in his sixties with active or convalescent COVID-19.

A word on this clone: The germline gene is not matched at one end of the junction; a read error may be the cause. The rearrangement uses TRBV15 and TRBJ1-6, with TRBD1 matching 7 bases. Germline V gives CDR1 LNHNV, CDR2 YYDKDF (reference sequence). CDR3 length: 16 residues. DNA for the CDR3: TGTGCCACCAGCCTGACAGGGTACTCCGATAATTCACCCCTCCACTTT. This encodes CATSLTGYSDNSPLHF.

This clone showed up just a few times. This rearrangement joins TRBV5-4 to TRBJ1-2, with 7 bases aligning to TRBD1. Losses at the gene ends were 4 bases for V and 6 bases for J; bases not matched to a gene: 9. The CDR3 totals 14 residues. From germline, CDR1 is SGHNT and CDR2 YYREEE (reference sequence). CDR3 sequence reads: CASSVGEGANGYTF. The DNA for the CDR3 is TGTGCCAGCAGCGTGGGAGAGGGGGCGAATGGCTACACCTTC.

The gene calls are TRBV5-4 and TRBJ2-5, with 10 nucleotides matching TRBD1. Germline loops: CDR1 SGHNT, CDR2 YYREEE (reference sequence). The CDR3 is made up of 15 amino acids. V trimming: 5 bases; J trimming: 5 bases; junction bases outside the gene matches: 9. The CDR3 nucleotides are TGTGCCAGCAGTCCCCGACAGGGGGCGGTGGAGACCCAGTACTTC. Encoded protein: CASSPRQGAVETQYF.

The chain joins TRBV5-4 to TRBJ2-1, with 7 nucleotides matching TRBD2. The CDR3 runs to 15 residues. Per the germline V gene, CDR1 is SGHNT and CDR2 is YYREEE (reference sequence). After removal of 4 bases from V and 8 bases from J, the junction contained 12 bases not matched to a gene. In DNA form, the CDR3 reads TGTGCCAGCAGCCCCCTTCGAGCGGGACGCGATGAGCAGTTCTTC. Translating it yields CASSPLRAGRDEQFF.

The CDR3 coding sequence is TGTGCCAGCAGCGTACTAGCGGGAGCCAATGAGCAGTTCTTC. Its protein is CASSVLAGANEQFF. The rearrangement uses TRBV9 and TRBJ2-1; 10 bases map to TRBD2. After removal of 1 base from V and 6 bases from J, the junction contained 1 base not matched to a gene. This CDR3 has 14 amino acids. The germline V gene has CDR1 SGDLS and CDR2 YYNGEE.

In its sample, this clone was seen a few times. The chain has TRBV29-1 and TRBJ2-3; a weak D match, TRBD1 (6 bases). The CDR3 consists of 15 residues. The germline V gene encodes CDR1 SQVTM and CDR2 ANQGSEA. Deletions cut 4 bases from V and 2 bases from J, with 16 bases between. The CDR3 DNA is TGCAGCGTTGTCCGGAACGACAGGCCCACAGATACGCAGTATTTT. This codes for CSVVRNDRPTDTQYF.

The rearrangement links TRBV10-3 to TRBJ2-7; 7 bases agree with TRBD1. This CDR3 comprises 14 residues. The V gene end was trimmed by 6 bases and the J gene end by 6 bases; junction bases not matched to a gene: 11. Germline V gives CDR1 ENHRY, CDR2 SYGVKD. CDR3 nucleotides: TGTGCCATCAGGCGACAGGGATTATCTGGCGAGCAGTACTTC. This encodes CAIRRQGLSGEQYF.

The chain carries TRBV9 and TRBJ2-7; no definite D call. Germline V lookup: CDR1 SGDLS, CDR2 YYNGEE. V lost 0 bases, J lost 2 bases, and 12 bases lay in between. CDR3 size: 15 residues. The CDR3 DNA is TGTGCCAGCAGCGTAGATGTCGGCGGTACCTACGAGCAGTACTTC. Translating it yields CASSVDVGGTYEQYF.

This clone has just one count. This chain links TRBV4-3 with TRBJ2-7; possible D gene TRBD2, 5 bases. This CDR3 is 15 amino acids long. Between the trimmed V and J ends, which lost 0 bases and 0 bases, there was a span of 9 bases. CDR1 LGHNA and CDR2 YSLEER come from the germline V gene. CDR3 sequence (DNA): TGCGCCAGCAGCCAAGAGGACTCGAGCTCCTACGAGCAGTACTTC. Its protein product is CASSQEDSSSYEQYF.

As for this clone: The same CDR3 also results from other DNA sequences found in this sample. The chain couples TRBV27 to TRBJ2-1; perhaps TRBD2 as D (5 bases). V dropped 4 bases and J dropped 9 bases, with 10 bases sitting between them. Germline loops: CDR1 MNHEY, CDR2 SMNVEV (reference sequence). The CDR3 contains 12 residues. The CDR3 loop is CASSSRGSEQFF. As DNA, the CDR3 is TGTGCCAGCAGTTCCCGGGGATCTGAGCAGTTCTTC.

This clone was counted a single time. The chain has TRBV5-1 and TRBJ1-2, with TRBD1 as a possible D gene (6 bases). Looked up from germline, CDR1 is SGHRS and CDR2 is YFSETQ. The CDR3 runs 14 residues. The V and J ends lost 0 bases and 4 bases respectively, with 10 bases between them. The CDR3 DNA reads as TGCGCCAGCAGCTTGGGAACAGGGCTCTATGGCTACACCTTC. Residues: CASSLGTGLYGYTF.

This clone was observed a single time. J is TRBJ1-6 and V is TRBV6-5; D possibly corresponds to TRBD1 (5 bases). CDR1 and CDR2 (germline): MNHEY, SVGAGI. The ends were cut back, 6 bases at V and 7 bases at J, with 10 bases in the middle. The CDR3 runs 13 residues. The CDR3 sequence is CASRQERNSPLHF. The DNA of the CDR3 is TGTGCCAGCAGACAGGAAAGGAATTCACCCCTCCACTTT.

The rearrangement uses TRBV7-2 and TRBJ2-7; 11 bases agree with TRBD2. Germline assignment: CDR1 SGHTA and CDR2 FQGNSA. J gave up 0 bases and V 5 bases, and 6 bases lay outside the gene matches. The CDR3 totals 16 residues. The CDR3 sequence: CASSAQLAGASYEQYF. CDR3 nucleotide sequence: TGTGCCAGCAGCGCACAACTAGCGGGAGCCTCCTACGAGCAGTACTTC.

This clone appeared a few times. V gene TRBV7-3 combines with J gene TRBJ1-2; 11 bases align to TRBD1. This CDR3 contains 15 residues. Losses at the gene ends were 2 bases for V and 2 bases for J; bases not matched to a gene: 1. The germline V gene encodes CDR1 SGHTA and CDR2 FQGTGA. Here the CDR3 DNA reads TGTGCCAGCAGCTTACGGACAGGGGGCAACTATGGCTACACCTTC. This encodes CASSLRTGGNYGYTF.

The CDR3 region has the DNA TGCGCCAGCAGCTTGGAGTTTAGCACTGAAGCTTTCTTT. Its protein is CASSLEFSTEAFF. The chain has TRBV5-1 and TRBJ1-1; unclear D gene. CDR1 is SGHRS, CDR2 YFSETQ, per germline. Trimming stripped 0 bases from V and 4 bases from J, with 7 bases between. The CDR3 is 13 amino acids. Filled out from reference TRBV5-1 and TRBJ1-1, the complete variable domain reads KAGVTQTPRYLIKTRGQQVTLSCSPISGHRSVSWYQQTPGQGLQFLFEYFSETQRNKGNFPGRFSGRQFSNSRSEMNVSTLELGDSALYLCASSLEFSTEAFFGQGTRLTVV.

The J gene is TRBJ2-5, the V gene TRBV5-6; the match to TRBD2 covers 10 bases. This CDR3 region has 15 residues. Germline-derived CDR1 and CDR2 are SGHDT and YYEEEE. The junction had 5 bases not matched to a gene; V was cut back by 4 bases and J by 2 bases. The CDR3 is CASSTPTSGQETQYF. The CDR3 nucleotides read TGTGCCAGCAGCACACCGACTAGCGGGCAAGAGACCCAGTACTTC.

CDR3 sequence (DNA): TGTGCCAGCAGTGCGAGCTCCTACAATGAGCAGTTCTTC. This codes for CASSASSYNEQFF. The J gene is TRBJ2-1, the V gene TRBV6-4; D call uncertain. CDR1 is MRHNA and CDR2 is SNTAGT in the germline V gene. The ends were cut back, 4 bases at V and 0 bases at J, with 4 bases in the middle. The CDR3 length is 13 residues.

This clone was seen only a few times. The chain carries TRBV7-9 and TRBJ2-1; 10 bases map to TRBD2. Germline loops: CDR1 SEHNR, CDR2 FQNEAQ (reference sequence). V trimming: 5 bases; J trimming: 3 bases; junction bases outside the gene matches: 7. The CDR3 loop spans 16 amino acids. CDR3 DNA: TGTGCCAGCAGCGATATGACTAGCGGGTACTACAATGAGCAGTTCTTC. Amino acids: CASSDMTSGYYNEQFF. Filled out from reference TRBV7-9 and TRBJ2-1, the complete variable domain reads DTGVSQNPRHKITKRGQNVTFRCDPISEHNRLYWYRQTLGQGPEFLTYFQNEAQLEKSRLLSDRFSAERPKGSFSTLEIQRTEQGDSAMYLCASSDMTSGYYNEQFFGPGTRLTVL.